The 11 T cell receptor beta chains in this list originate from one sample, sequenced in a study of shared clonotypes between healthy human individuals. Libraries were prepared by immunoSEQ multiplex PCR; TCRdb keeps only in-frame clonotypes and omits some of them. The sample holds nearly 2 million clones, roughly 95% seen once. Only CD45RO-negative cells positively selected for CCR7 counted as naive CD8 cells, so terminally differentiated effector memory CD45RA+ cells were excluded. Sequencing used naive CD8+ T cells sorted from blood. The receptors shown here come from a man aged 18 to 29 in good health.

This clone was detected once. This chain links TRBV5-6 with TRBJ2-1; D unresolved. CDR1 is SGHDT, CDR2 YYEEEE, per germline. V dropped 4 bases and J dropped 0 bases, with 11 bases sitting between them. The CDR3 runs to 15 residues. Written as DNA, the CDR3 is TGTGCCAGCAGCCCTGACGGTAGCTCCTACAATGAGCAGTTCTTC. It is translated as CASSPDGSSYNEQFF.

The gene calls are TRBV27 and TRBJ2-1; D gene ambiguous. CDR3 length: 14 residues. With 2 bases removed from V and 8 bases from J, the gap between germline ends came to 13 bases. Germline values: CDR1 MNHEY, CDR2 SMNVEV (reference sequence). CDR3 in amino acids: CASSLGQAGYEQFF. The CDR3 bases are TGTGCCAGCAGTTTAGGTCAAGCCGGCTATGAGCAGTTCTTC.

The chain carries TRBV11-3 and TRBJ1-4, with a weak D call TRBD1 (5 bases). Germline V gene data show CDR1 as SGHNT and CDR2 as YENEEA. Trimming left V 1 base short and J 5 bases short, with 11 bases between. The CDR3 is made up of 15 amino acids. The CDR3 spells CASSLGSGANEKLFF. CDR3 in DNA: TGTGCCAGCAGCTTAGGTTCCGGGGCCAATGAAAAACTGTTTTTT.

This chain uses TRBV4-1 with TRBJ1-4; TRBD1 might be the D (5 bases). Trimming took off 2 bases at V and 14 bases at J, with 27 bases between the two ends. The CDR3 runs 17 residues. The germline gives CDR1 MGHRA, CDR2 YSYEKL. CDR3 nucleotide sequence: TGCGCCAGCAGCCAAATTGGACTTCCTGATATCCGGGACCATCTGTTTTTT. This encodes CASSQIGLPDIRDHLFF.

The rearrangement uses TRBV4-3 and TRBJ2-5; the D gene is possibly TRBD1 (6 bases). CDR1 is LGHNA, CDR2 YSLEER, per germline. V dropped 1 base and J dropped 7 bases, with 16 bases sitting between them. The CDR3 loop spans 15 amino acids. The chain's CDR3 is CASSQVLQGEGTQYF. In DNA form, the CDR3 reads TGCGCCAGCAGCCAAGTACTACAGGGAGAAGGGACCCAGTACTTC.

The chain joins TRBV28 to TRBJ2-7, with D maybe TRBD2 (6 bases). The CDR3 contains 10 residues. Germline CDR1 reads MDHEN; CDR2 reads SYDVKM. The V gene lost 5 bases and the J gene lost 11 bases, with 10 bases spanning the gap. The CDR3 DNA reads TGTGCCAGCAGTCGCGGGGAGGAGTACTTC. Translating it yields CASSRGEEYF.

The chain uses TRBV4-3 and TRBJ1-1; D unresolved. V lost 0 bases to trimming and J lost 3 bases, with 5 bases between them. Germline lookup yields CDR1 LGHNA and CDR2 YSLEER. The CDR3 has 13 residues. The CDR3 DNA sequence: TGCGCCAGCAGCCAAGAGGAGGACACTGAAGCTTTCTTT. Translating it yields CASSQEEDTEAFF.

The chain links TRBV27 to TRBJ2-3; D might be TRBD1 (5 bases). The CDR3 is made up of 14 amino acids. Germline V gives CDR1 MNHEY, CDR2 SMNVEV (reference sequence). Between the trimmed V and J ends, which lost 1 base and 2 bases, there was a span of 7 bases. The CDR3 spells CASSLWGITDTQYF. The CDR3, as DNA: TGTGCCAGCAGTTTATGGGGCATCACAGATACGCAGTATTTT.

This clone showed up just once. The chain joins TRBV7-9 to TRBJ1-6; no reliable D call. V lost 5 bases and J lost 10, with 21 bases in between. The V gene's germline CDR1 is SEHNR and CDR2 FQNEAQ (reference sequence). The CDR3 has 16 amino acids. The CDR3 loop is CASSLPAGPSYSPLHF. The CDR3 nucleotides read TGTGCCAGCAGCCTACCGGCAGGACCCTCGTACTCACCCCTCCACTTT.

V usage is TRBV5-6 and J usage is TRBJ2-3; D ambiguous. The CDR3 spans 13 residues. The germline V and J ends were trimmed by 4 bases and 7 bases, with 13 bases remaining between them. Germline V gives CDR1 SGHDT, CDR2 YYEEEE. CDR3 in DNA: TGTGCCAGCAGCCTGGAGATGGAGAATACGCAGTATTTT. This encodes CASSLEMENTQYF.

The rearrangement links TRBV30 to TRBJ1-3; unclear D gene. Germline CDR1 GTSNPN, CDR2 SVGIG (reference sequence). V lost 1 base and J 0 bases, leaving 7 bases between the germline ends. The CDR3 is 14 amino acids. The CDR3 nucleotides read TGTGCCTGGAGTGCACCGGCCTCTGGAAACACCATATATTTT. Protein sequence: CAWSAPASGNTIYF.